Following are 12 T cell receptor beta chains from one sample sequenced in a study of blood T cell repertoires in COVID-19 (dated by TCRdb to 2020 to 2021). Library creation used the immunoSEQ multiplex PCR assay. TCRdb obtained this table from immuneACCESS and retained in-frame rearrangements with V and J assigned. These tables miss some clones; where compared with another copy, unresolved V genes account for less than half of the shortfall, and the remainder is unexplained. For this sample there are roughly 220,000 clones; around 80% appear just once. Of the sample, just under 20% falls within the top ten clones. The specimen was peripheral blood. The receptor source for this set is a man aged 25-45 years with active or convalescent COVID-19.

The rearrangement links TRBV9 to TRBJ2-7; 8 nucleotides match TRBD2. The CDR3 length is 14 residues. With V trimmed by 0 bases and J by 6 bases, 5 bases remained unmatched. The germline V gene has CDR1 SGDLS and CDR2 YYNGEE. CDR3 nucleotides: TGTGCCAGCAGCGTAGCGGGGGGGCAAGGCGAGCAGTACTTC. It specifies CASSVAGGQGEQYF.

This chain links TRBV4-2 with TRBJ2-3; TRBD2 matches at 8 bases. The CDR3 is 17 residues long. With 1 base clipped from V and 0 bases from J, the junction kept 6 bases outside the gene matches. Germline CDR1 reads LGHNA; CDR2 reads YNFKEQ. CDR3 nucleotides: TGTGCCAGCAGCCAAGGGACTAGCCCAGAAAGCACAGATACGCAGTATTTT. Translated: CASSQGTSPESTDTQYF.

As DNA, the CDR3 is TGTGCCAGCAGTTTGCCCCGGTTCCCCTACGAGCAGTACTTC. This sequence encodes CASSLPRFPYEQYF. The chain links TRBV28 to TRBJ2-7; D uncertain. Germline CDR1 MDHEN, CDR2 SYDVKM. Trimming shortened V by 3 bases and J by 2 bases, and 11 bases separated the two germline ends. CDR3 length equals 14 residues. Full variable domain (missing parts from reference TRBV28 and TRBJ2-7): DVKVTQSSRYLVKRTGEKVFLECVQDMDHENMFWYRQDPGLGLRLIYFSYDVKMKEKGDIPEGYSVSREKKERFSLILESASTNQTSMYLCASSLPRFPYEQYFGPGTRLTVT.

The CDR3 loop reads CASSRRLRQYSYEQYF. Here the CDR3 DNA reads TGTGCCAGCAGCCGACGGCTGCGACAGTACTCCTACGAGCAGTACTTC. This chain connects TRBV6-2 or TRBV6-3 to TRBJ2-7; D might be TRBD1 (5 bases). Germline V gene sequence: CDR1 MNHEY, CDR2 SVGEGT. Deletions cut 6 bases from V and 0 bases from J, with 18 bases between. CDR3 size: 16 residues.

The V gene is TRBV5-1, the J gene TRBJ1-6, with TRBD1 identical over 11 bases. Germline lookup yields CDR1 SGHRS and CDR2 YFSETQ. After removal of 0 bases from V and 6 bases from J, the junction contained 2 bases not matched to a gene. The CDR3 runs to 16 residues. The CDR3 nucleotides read TGCGCCAGCAGCTTGGCGGACAGGGGGCTTAATTCACCCCTCCACTTT. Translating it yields CASSLADRGLNSPLHF.

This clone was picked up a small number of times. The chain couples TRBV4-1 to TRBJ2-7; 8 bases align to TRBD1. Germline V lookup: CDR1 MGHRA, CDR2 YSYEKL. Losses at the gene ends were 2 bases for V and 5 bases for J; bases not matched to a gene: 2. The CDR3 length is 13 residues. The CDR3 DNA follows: TGCGCCAGCAGCCAACCGGACAGGGACGAGCAGTACTTC. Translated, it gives CASSQPDRDEQYF.

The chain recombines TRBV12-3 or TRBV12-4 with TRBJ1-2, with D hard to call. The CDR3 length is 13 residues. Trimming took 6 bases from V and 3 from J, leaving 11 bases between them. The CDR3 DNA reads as TGTGCCAGCAGCCCTCAGGAATACTATGGCTACACCTTC. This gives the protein CASSPQEYYGYTF.

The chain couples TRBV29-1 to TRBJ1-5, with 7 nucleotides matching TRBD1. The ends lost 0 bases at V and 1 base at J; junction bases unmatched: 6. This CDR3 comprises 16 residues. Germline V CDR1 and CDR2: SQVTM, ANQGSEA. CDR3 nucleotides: TGCAGCGTTGAAGATAGGGACAGAGAAAGCAATCAGCCCCAGCATTTT. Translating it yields CSVEDRDRESNQPQHF.

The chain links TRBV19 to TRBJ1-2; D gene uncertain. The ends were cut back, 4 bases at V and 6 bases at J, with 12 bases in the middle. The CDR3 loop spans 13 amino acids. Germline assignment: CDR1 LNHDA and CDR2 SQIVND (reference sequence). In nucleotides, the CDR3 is TGTGCCAGTAGTACCTACGTTCGGGATGGCTACACCTTC. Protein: CASSTYVRDGYTF.

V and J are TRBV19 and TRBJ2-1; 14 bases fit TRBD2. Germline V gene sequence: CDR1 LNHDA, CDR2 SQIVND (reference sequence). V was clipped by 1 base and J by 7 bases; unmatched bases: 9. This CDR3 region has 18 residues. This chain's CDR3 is CASSIASGLAGVYNEQFF. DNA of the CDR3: TGTGCCAGTAGTATAGCTTCGGGACTAGCGGGAGTCTATAATGAGCAGTTCTTC.

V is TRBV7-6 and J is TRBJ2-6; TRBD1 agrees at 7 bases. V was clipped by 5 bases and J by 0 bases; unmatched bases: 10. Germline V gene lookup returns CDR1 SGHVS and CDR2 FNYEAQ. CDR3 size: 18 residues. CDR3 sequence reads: CASSPWTGLSSGANVLTF. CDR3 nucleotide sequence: TGTGCCAGCAGCCCTTGGACAGGCCTGAGCTCTGGGGCCAACGTCCTGACTTTC.

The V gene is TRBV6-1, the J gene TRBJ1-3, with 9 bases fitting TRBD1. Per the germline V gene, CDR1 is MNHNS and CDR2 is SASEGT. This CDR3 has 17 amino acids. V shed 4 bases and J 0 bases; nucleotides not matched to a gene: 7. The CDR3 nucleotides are TGTGCCAGCAGTGGCCCGGGACAGGGTTACTCTGGAAACACCATATATTTT. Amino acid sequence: CASSGPGQGYSGNTIYF.